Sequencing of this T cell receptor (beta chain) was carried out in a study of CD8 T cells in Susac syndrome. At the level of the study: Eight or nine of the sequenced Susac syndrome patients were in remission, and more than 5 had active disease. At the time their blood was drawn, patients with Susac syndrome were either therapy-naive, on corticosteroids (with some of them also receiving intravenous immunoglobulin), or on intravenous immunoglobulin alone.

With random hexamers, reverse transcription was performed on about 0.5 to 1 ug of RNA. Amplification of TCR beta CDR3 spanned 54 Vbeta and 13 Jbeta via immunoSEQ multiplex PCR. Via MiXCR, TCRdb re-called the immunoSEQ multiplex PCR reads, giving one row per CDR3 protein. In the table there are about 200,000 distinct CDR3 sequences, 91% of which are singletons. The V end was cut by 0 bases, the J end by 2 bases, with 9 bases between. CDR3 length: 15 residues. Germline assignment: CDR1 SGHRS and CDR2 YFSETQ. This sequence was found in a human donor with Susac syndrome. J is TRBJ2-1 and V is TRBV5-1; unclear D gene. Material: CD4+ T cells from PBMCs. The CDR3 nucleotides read TGCGCCAGCAGCTTGGAGGTGTGGACCTACAATGAGCAGTTCTTC. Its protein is CASSLEVWTYNEQFF.